A single sample gave rise to the 18 T cell receptor beta chains below, sequenced in a study of blood T cell repertoires in COVID-19. The protocol was immunoSEQ multiplex PCR, while the TCRdb copy is restricted to in-frame clones and leaves out a portion. The sample consists of about 200,000 clones, about nine tenths of them appearing once. The sequenced sample consisted of peripheral blood. The receptors derive from a man older than 75 with acute or convalescent COVID-19.

The V and J genes are TRBV4-1 and TRBJ2-5; 10 positions match TRBD2. Germline V lookup: CDR1 MGHRA, CDR2 YSYEKL. Trimming cost V 2 bases and J 1 base; bases outside gene matches: 7. CDR3 length: 17 amino acids. In DNA form, the CDR3 reads TGCGCCAGCAGCCAATATTCGACTAGCGGGCTCCAAGAGACCCAGTACTTC. Amino acid sequence: CASSQYSTSGLQETQYF.

V and J are TRBV12-3 or TRBV12-4 and TRBJ1-5; D possibly corresponds to TRBD1 (6 bases). V was trimmed by 6 bases and J by 5 bases, leaving 11 bases between them. The CDR3 has 13 amino acids. The CDR3 loop is CASSMGGHQPQHF. In nucleotides, the CDR3 is TGTGCCAGCAGCATGGGGGGGCATCAGCCCCAGCATTTT.

This clone was recorded only once. The rearrangement joins TRBV27 to TRBJ1-5, with 9 bases matching TRBD1. Germline V lookup: CDR1 MNHEY, CDR2 SMNVEV (reference sequence). J was trimmed by 8 bases and V by 5 bases; bases with no gene match: 7. This CDR3 region has 14 residues. The CDR3 region is CASSQYRGRKPQHF. DNA of the CDR3: TGTGCCAGCAGTCAGTACAGGGGGCGGAAGCCCCAGCATTTT.

The V and J genes are TRBV11-3 and TRBJ1-1; TRBD1 is a possible D gene (6 bases). Looked up from germline, CDR1 is SGHNT and CDR2 is YENEEA. Deletions cut 5 bases from V and 1 base from J, with 8 bases between. The CDR3 length is 13 residues. This chain's CDR3 is CASSQTGNTEAFF. The DNA for the CDR3 is TGTGCCAGCAGCCAGACAGGGAACACTGAAGCTTTCTTT.

The chain is built from TRBV18 and TRBJ2-7; D gene ambiguous. The CDR3 has 14 amino acids. Trimming removed 2 bases from V and 3 bases from J, with 11 bases in between. The germline gives CDR1 KGHSH, CDR2 LQKENI. The CDR3 reads CASSPAAAVYEQYF. CDR3 bases: TGTGCCAGCTCACCAGCGGCCGCGGTCTACGAGCAGTACTTC.

The rearrangement uses TRBV12-3 or TRBV12-4 and TRBJ2-2; 8 positions agree with TRBD1. After removal of 9 bases from V and 6 bases from J, the junction contained 6 bases not matched to a gene. The CDR3 totals 13 residues. This CDR3 is CASSDREAGELFF. The DNA for the CDR3 is TGTGCCAGTTCGGACAGGGAGGCCGGGGAGCTGTTTTTT.

V gene TRBV6-5 combines with J gene TRBJ2-1, with a tentative D call TRBD1 (6 bases). This CDR3 contains 14 residues. V lost 2 bases, J lost 4 bases, and 9 bases lay in between. Germline assignment: CDR1 MNHEY and CDR2 SVGAGI. CDR3 residues: CASSYGQLYNEQFF. The CDR3 DNA reads as TGTGCCAGCAGTTACGGACAGCTATACAATGAGCAGTTCTTC.

DNA for the CDR3: TGTGCCAGCAGTTCGGAGATGAACACTGAAGCTTTCTTT. Translation gives CASSSEMNTEAFF. The V call is TRBV27, the J call TRBJ1-1; D is uncertain. This CDR3 spans 13 amino acids. Germline V gene lookup returns CDR1 MNHEY and CDR2 SMNVEV (reference sequence). Between the trimmed V and J ends, which lost 4 bases and 0 bases, there was a span of 6 bases.

V gene TRBV3-1 (or the pseudogene TRBV3-2) combines with J gene TRBJ1-4; possibly TRBD1 for D (5 bases). CDR3 length equals 15 residues. Germline V gene lookup returns CDR1 LGHDT and CDR2 YNNKEL (reference sequence). Deletions cut 2 bases from V and 6 bases from J, with 13 bases between. The CDR3 nucleotides are TGTGCCAGCAGCCAAAGTAGGGCGGGACATGAAAAACTGTTTTTT. Its protein is CASSQSRAGHEKLFF.

This clone was detected only once. The genes are TRBV20-1 and TRBJ1-5; D may be TRBD1 (5 bases). CDR1 is DFQATT, CDR2 SNEGSKA, per germline (reference sequence). V lost 3 bases and J lost 2, with 11 bases in between. The CDR3 is 14 residues long. The CDR3 DNA sequence: TGCAGTGCTAGTTCCAGGGTAGGCAATCAGCCCCAGCATTTT. Its protein is CSASSRVGNQPQHF.

The J gene is TRBJ2-2, the V gene TRBV5-6; 8 nucleotides line up with TRBD1. Losses at the gene ends were 6 bases for V and 5 bases for J; bases not matched to a gene: 3. The CDR3 runs to 13 residues. Germline assignment: CDR1 SGHDT and CDR2 YYEEEE. The DNA of the CDR3 is TGTGCCAGCAAGCAGGGGGCGACCGGGGAGCTGTTTTTT. It specifies CASKQGATGELFF.

The J gene is TRBJ1-5, the V gene TRBV5-1, with D tentatively TRBD1 (5 bases). This CDR3 contains 15 residues. Germline V gene data show CDR1 as SGHRS and CDR2 as YFSETQ. V was trimmed by 4 bases and J by 4 bases, leaving 15 bases between them. The DNA of the CDR3 is TGCGCCAGCAGCCTTGGGGGGGTAGGGAATCAGCCCCAGCATTTT. This codes for CASSLGGVGNQPQHF.

This clone turned up a few times. This rearrangement joins TRBV3-1 (or the pseudogene TRBV3-2) to TRBJ2-3; D gene ambiguous. Trimming removed 2 bases from V and 0 bases from J, with 15 bases in between. CDR1 is LGHDT and CDR2 is YNNKEL in the germline V gene (reference sequence). The CDR3 spans 17 residues. In DNA form, the CDR3 reads TGTGCCAGCAGCCAAATCACTGGCGGTGTTAGCACAGATACGCAGTATTTT. It specifies CASSQITGGVSTDTQYF.

Worth noting for this clone: Additional DNA sequences in this sample encode the identical CDR3. V and J are TRBV30 and TRBJ1-5; D is uncertain. The length of the CDR3 is 13 residues. With 3 bases removed from V and 2 bases from J, the gap between germline ends came to 8 bases. Germline V gene data show CDR1 as GTSNPN and CDR2 as SVGIG (reference sequence). Here the CDR3 DNA reads TGTGCCTGGAGCAGAGGCCGCAATCAGCCCCAGCATTTT. This codes for CAWSRGRNQPQHF. Full variable domain (missing parts from reference TRBV30 and TRBJ1-5): SQTIHQWPATLVQPVGSPLSLECTVEGTSNPNLYWYRQAAGRGLQLLFYSVGIGQISSEVPQNLSASRPQDRQFILSSKKLLLSDSGFYLCAWSRGRNQPQHFGDGTRLSIL.

This sequence joins TRBV6-5 and TRBJ1-2; D remains unclear. CDR1 MNHEY and CDR2 SVGAGI come from the germline V gene. With 7 bases removed from V and 6 bases from J, the gap between germline ends came to 12 bases. The CDR3 runs 12 residues. The CDR3 DNA follows: TGTGCCAGCAACAGACCAGGTCATGGCTACACCTTC. Encoded protein: CASNRPGHGYTF.

The CDR3 is CASSSRPGQYF. For the CDR3, the DNA is TGTGCCAGCAGTTCCAGACCGGGGCAGTACTTC. The chain uses TRBV28 and TRBJ2-7; D uncertain. The CDR3 totals 11 residues. The germline V gene encodes CDR1 MDHEN and CDR2 SYDVKM. V was shortened by 4 bases and J by 9 bases, with 10 bases between the two germline ends. The full variable domain, rest sourced from reference TRBV28 and TRBJ2-7, is DVKVTQSSRYLVKRTGEKVFLECVQDMDHENMFWYRQDPGLGLRLIYFSYDVKMKEKGDIPEGYSVSREKKERFSLILESASTNQTSMYLCASSSRPGQYFGPGTRLTVT.

The chain couples TRBV7-9 to TRBJ2-3; TRBD1 is a possible D gene (6 bases). Trimming removed 4 bases from V and 2 bases from J, with 19 bases in between. This CDR3 spans 17 amino acids. Looked up from germline, CDR1 is SEHNR and CDR2 is FQNEAQ (reference sequence). CDR3 in amino acids: CASSSLGLDSPTDTQYF. CDR3 sequence (DNA): TGTGCCAGCAGCTCTCTTGGGCTGGACAGTCCCACAGATACGCAGTATTTT. Looking up the rest from reference TRBV7-9 and TRBJ2-3 gives the full variable domain: DTGVSQNPRHKITKRGQNVTFRCDPISEHNRLYWYRQTLGQGPEFLTYFQNEAQLEKSRLLSDRFSAERPKGSFSTLEIQRTEQGDSAMYLCASSSLGLDSPTDTQYFGPGTRLTVL.

The chain links TRBV19 to TRBJ2-7, with D maybe TRBD1 (5 bases). Trimming stripped 3 bases from V and 2 bases from J, with 14 bases between. The CDR3 spans 15 residues. Germline V lookup: CDR1 LNHDA, CDR2 SQIVND (reference sequence). CDR3 loop: CASSILAGSTYEQYF. The CDR3 bases are TGTGCCAGTAGTATTCTGGCAGGGTCTACCTACGAGCAGTACTTC.